This T cell receptor beta chain was sequenced during a study of regulatory T cells. The PCR used 52 TRBV and 13 TRBJ primers. The table came from immunoSEQ multiplex PCR; TCRdb's copy has only in-frame clones and leaves some out. The sample includes roughly 23,000 clones, nearly 90% of them seen just once. Whole-study findings and limits: Regulatory T cells showed the strongest V-J pair restriction and V/J gene skewing among patient repertoires. In CD3G-deficient patients, conventional CD4+ T cells were enriched for hydrophobic CDR3 residues at positions 6 and 7.

This CDR3 comprises 14 residues. Germline V gene lookup returns CDR1 MNHNS and CDR2 SASEGT. Unmatched junction bases numbered 6, after V lost 7 bases and J lost 1 base. Regulatory (CD25-high CD127-low) and conventional (CD25-low CD127-high) CD4+ T cells were sorted separately. A note on this clone: The antigen is unknown.

The receptor was derived from a child aged 5-17 years with CD3G deficiency. Sequenced sample: conventional CD4+ T cells sorted from blood. The gene calls are TRBV6-1 and TRBJ1-1; 7 nucleotides line up with TRBD1. This CDR3 is CASTEQGRNTEAFF. The CDR3 DNA reads TGTGCCAGCACGGAACAGGGGAGGAACACTGAAGCTTTCTTT.